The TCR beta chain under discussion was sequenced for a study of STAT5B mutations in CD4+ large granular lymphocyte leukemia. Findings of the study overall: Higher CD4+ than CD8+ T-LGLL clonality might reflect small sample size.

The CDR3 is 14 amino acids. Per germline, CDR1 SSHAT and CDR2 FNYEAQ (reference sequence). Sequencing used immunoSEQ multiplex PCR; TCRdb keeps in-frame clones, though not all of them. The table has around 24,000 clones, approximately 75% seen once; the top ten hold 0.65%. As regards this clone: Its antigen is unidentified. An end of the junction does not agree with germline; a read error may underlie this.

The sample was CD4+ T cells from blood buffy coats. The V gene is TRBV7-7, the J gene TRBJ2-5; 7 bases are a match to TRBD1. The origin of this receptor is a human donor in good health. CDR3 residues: CASSSGTVQETQYF. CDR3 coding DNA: TGTGCTAGCAGCTCCGGGACAGTCCAAGAGACCCAGTACTTC.